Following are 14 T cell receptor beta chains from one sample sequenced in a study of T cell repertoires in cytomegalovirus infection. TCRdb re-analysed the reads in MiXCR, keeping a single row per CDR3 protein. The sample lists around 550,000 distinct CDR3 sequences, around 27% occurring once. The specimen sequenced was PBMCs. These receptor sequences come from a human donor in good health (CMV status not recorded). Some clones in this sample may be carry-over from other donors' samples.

The CDR3 protein is CASSQAPAGVTEAFF. The CDR3, as DNA: TGCGCCAGCAGCCAAGCCCCTGCCGGAGTCACTGAAGCTTTCTTT. J is TRBJ1-1 and V is TRBV4-3; D is ambiguous. V lost 1 base and J 4 bases, leaving 13 bases between the germline ends. Per the germline V gene, CDR1 is LGHNA and CDR2 is YSLEER. CDR3 length: 15 amino acids.

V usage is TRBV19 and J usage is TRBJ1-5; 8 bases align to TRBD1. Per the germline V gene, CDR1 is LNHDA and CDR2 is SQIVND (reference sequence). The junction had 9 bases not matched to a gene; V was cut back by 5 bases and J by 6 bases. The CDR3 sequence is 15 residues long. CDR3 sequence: CASSPPGTGTQPQHF. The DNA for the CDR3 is TGTGCCAGTAGTCCTCCTGGGACAGGCACTCAGCCCCAGCATTTT.

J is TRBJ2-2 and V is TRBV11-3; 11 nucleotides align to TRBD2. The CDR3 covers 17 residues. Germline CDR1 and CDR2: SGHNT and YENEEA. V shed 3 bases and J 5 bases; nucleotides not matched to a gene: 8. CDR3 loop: CASSFVAGGPRTGELFF. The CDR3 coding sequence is TGTGCCAGCAGCTTTGTAGCGGGAGGGCCCCGAACCGGGGAGCTGTTTTTT. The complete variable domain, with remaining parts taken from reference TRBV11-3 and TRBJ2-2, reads EAGVVQSPRYKIIEKKQPVAFWCNPISGHNTLYWYLQNLGQGPELLIRYENEEAVDDSQLPKDRFSAERLKGVDSTLKIQPAELGDSAVYLCASSFVAGGPRTGELFFGEGSRLTVL.

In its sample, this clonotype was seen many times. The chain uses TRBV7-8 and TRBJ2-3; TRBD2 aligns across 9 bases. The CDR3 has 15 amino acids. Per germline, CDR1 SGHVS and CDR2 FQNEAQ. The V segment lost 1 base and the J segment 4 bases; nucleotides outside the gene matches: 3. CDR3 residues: CASSLGGRVADTQYF. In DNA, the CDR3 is TGTGCCAGCAGCTTAGGCGGGAGGGTCGCAGATACGCAGTATTTT.

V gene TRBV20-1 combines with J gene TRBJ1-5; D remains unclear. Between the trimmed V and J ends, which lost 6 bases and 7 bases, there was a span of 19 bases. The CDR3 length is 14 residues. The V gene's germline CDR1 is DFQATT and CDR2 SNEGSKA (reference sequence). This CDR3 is CSARPTGPGQPQHF. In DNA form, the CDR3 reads TGCAGTGCGAGACCAACTGGACCGGGACAGCCCCAGCATTTT.

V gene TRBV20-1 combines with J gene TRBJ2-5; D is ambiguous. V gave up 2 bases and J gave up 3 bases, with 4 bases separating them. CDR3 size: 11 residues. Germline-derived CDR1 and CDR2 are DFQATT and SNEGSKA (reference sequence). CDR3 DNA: TGCAGTGCTAGATCCGAAGAGACCCAGTACTTC. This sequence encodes CSARSEETQYF.

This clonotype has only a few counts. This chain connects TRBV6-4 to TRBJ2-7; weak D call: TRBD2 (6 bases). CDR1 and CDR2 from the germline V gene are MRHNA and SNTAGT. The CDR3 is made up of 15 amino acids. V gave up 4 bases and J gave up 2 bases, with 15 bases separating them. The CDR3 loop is CASSVEASGAYEQYF. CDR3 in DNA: TGTGCCAGCAGTGTTGAGGCCTCGGGGGCCTACGAGCAGTACTTC.

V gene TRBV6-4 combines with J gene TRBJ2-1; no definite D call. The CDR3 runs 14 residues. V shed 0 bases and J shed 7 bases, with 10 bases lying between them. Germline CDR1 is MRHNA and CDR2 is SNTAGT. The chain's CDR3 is CASSDSRKRNEQFF. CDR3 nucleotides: TGTGCCAGCAGTGACTCACGGAAGAGAAATGAGCAGTTCTTC.

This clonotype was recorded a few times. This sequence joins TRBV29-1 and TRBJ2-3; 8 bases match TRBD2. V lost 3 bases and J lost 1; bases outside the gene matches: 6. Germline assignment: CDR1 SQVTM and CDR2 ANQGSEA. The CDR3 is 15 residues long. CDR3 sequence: CSVDPAGGGTDTQYF. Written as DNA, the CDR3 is TGCAGCGTTGATCCGGCGGGAGGAGGCACAGATACGCAGTATTTT.

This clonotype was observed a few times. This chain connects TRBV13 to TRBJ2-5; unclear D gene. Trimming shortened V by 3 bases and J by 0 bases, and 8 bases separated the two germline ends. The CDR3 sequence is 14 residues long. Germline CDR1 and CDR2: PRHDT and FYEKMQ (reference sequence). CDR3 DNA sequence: TGTGCCAGCAGCTTCGGCCAGTACCAAGAGACCCAGTACTTC. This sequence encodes CASSFGQYQETQYF.

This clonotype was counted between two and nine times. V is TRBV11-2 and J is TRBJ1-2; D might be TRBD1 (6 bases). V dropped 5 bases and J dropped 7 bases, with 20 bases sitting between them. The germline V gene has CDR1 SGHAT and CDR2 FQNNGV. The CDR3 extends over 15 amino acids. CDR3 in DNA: TGTGCCAGCAGCCGTGACAGGAGTCTGTCTCTTGGCTACACCTTC. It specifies CASSRDRSLSLGYTF.

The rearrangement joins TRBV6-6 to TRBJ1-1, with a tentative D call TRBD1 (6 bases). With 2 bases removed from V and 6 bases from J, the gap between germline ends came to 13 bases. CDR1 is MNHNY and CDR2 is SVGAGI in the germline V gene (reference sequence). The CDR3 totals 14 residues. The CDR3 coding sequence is TGTGCCAGCAGTTACCAAGTAACAGGGTCTGAAGCTTTCTTT. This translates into CASSYQVTGSEAFF.

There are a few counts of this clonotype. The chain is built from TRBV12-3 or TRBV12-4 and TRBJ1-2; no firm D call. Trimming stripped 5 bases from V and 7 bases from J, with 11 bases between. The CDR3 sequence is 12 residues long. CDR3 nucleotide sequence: TGTGCCAGCAGTGCTAGGGATACTGGCTACACCTTC. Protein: CASSARDTGYTF.

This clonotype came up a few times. CDR3 nucleotide sequence: TGTGCCAGCAGCTTCACAACTTACACTGAAGCTTTCTTT. It encodes CASSFTTYTEAFF. The rearrangement joins TRBV11-3 to TRBJ1-1; no clear D. The germline V gene encodes CDR1 SGHNT and CDR2 YENEEA. The CDR3 sequence is 13 residues long. V lost 3 bases, J lost 3 bases, and 8 bases lay in between. Filled out from reference TRBV11-3 and TRBJ1-1, the complete variable domain reads EAGVVQSPRYKIIEKKQPVAFWCNPISGHNTLYWYLQNLGQGPELLIRYENEEAVDDSQLPKDRFSAERLKGVDSTLKIQPAELGDSAVYLCASSFTTYTEAFFGQGTRLTVV.